This TCR beta chain was found in a study of PD-L1 blockade in urothelial cancer. Study in general: From about 2014, patients received atezolizumab, given as 1,200 mg intravenously every 3 weeks. Typically, measured as a median, blood samples had 110,000 to 150,000 T cells.

Every PCR got spiked synthetic TCR analog templates. Measured with immunoSEQ multiplex PCR; TCRdb has only the in-frame clones, and not every one. The profile shows 98,000 or so clones, around 87% of them singletons. Trimming removed 1 base at V and 9 bases at J, with 18 bases between. Germline lookup yields CDR1 SEHNR and CDR2 FQNEAQ (reference sequence). The CDR3 is 15 amino acids. As for time point: pretreatment peripheral blood. J is TRBJ1-2 and V is TRBV7-9, with D possibly being TRBD1 (6 bases). The origin of this receptor is a man aged 55-75 years with urothelial cancer. The sample in question was PBMCs, obtained around atezolizumab (anti-PD-L1) treatment. CDR3 amino acids: CASSLGGDTSTRYTF. The CDR3 region has the DNA TGTGCCAGCAGCTTAGGTGGGGACACATCGACGCGCTACACCTTC.